This entry is about one T cell receptor (beta chain). Its antigen remains unidentified. The record originates from a study of T cell repertoires in cytomegalovirus infection. MiXCR was run by TCRdb on the reads, yielding one entry per CDR3 protein. The sample lists about 830,000 distinct CDR3 sequences, 32% occurring once. The TCR comes from a human donor in good health (CMV status not recorded). Some clones in this sample may be carry-over from other donors' samples. Sequencing used cultured CD8+ T cells from PBMCs, obtained from culture after CMV antigen stimulation.

CDR3 sequence (DNA): TGTGCCAGCAGTTACTCGACGACAGTGTCTTCCTACGAGCAGTACTTC. Its protein is CASSYSTTVSSYEQYF. V is TRBV6-6 and J is TRBJ2-7; maybe TRBD1 (5 bases). CDR1 is MNHNY, CDR2 SVGAGI, per germline (reference sequence). V was shortened by 0 bases and J by 1 base, with 13 bases between the two germline ends. This CDR3 is built from 16 residues.